A few counts support the clone carrying this T cell receptor (beta chain). Everyone who took part was 18 to 89 years old, and they came from about two dozen US areas. V lost 3 bases to trimming and J lost 3 bases; unmatched junction nucleotides: 6. CDR1 and CDR2 (germline): DFQATT, SNEGSKA (reference sequence). The CDR3 has 15 amino acids. The sample comes from a study of blood T cell repertoires in COVID-19. Authors' analysis steps: Estimation of nucleated cell counts relied on the amplification of reference gene primers. Only in-frame clones appear in the TCRdb table, and some are missing; sequencing was by immunoSEQ multiplex PCR. V and J calls and clone size are given by that table; D and trimming were obtained from the DNA. Of about 250,000 clones in the sample, 88% were seen once.

The gene calls are TRBV20-1 and TRBJ2-7, with TRBD2 identical over 12 bases. The sequencing input was PBMCs or T cells enriched from blood (not recorded which). The origin of this receptor is a woman aged 45 to 65 who had recovered from COVID-19. CDR3 protein: CSASATSGSIYEQYF. The CDR3 DNA sequence: TGCAGTGCTAGTGCGACTAGCGGGAGTATCTACGAGCAGTACTTC.